Each of the 23 T cell receptor beta chains below was sequenced from the same sample in a study of cytomegalovirus exposure and HLA in healthy donors. PCR was performed using 60 Vbeta and 13 Jbeta primers. The repertoire was sequenced with immunoSEQ multiplex PCR; TCRdb's copy has only in-frame clones and lacks some. Of about 130,000 clones in the sample, over 70% were seen once. The material sequenced was PBMCs. Receptors originate from a woman in her thirties or forties in good health and CMV-seronegative.

The table lists this clone with a count of one. The chain carries TRBV4-1 and TRBJ1-4; TRBD1 is a possible D gene (5 bases). Deletions cut 1 base from V and 5 bases from J, with 11 bases between. The CDR3 consists of 15 residues. The germline V gene encodes CDR1 MGHRA and CDR2 YSYEKL. The CDR3 nucleotides read TGCGCCAGCAGCCAAGGGGGCTATACCAATGAAAAACTGTTTTTT. Its translation: CASSQGGYTNEKLFF.

The V and J genes are TRBV15 and TRBJ1-1; D is unresolved. This CDR3 has 14 residues. Germline CDR1 LNHNV, CDR2 YYDKDF (reference sequence). V lost 7 bases, J lost 6 bases, and 18 bases lay in between. The CDR3 sequence: CATTLGRTGSEAFF. Here the CDR3 DNA reads TGTGCCACCACCCTGGGCAGAACGGGGTCTGAAGCTTTCTTT.

The chain combines TRBV7-9 with TRBJ1-1, with D possibly TRBD1 on 5 matching bases. V lost 3 bases, J lost 7 bases, and 12 bases lay in between. The germline CDR1 and CDR2 sequences are SEHNR and FQNEAQ (reference sequence). This CDR3 contains 13 residues. In nucleotides, the CDR3 is TGTGCCAGCAGCTTTAGCCGGGGGGATGAAGCTTTCTTT. Translating gives CASSFSRGDEAFF.

This clone was counted between two and nine times. The chain has TRBV5-1 and TRBJ2-7; 7 nucleotides agree with TRBD1. The germline CDR1 and CDR2 sequences are SGHRS and YFSETQ. J was trimmed by 0 bases and V by 4 bases; bases with no gene match: 7. This CDR3 has 15 amino acids. DNA of the CDR3: TGCGCCAGCAGCCCCCGACAGGGCGACTCCTACGAGCAGTACTTC. Encoded protein: CASSPRQGDSYEQYF.

In its sample, this clone was seen a few times. This sequence joins TRBV5-6 and TRBJ2-3; TRBD1 is a possible D gene (6 bases). CDR3 length: 15 amino acids. The germline gives CDR1 SGHDT, CDR2 YYEEEE. V shed 0 bases and J shed 1 base, with 9 bases lying between them. CDR3 DNA: TGTGCCAGCAGCTTGGAACAGGGCGGCACAGATACGCAGTATTTT. It translates to CASSLEQGGTDTQYF.

The chain joins TRBV4-1 to TRBJ1-4; no definite D call. The CDR3 runs to 15 residues. The germline V gene has CDR1 MGHRA and CDR2 YSYEKL. The V end was cut by 3 bases, the J end by 0 bases, with 8 bases between. The CDR3 is CASSHNSATNEKLFF. DNA for the CDR3: TGCGCCAGCAGCCACAACAGTGCAACTAATGAAAAACTGTTTTTT.

This sequence joins TRBV4-3 and TRBJ2-2; 10 positions agree with TRBD1. The germline gives CDR1 LGHNA, CDR2 YSLEER. The CDR3 extends over 18 amino acids. The V and J ends lost 1 base and 5 bases, in that order; junction bases with no gene match: 10. CDR3 loop: CASSQGEAGTGATGELFF. CDR3 sequence (DNA): TGCGCCAGCAGCCAAGGGGAAGCCGGGACAGGGGCGACCGGGGAGCTGTTTTTT.

The CDR3 reads CASRLRTGGEDTQYF. The CDR3 region has the DNA TGTGCCAGCAGACTTCGGACAGGGGGCGAAGATACGCAGTATTTT. The V and J genes are TRBV28 and TRBJ2-3; 11 bases match TRBD1. Germline V gene lookup returns CDR1 MDHEN and CDR2 SYDVKM. The V gene end was trimmed by 6 bases and the J gene end by 5 bases; junction bases not matched to a gene: 7. This CDR3 contains 15 residues.

This clone was picked up one time. This chain connects TRBV19 to TRBJ2-2, with D uncertain. CDR1 is LNHDA, CDR2 SQIVND, per germline (reference sequence). There are 13 residues in the CDR3. Deletions cut 8 bases from V and 9 bases from J, with 16 bases between. This CDR3 is CASRLDGARELFF. In DNA, the CDR3 is TGTGCCAGTCGCCTTGACGGAGCCCGGGAGCTGTTTTTT.

This CDR3 is CASDDESVYNEQFF. CDR3 sequence (DNA): TGTGCTAGTGACGATGAGAGCGTGTACAATGAGCAGTTCTTC. The rearrangement joins TRBV12-5 to TRBJ2-1; D gene ambiguous. The CDR3 length is 14 residues. Germline CDR1 reads LGHNT; CDR2 reads FRNRAP. Trimming shortened V by 7 bases and J by 4 bases, and 14 bases separated the two germline ends.

The chain carries TRBV7-9 and TRBJ2-1, with D uncertain. Trimming removed 1 base at V and 2 bases at J, with 9 bases between. The CDR3 is made up of 15 amino acids. Germline CDR1 reads SEHNR; CDR2 reads FQNEAQ (reference sequence). CDR3 sequence (DNA): TGTGCCAGCAGCTTAGAGGCTAGTGCCTACAATGAGCAGTTCTTC. This gives the protein CASSLEASAYNEQFF. The variable domain in full, completed from reference TRBV7-9 and TRBJ2-1, reads DTGVSQNPRHKITKRGQNVTFRCDPISEHNRLYWYRQTLGQGPEFLTYFQNEAQLEKSRLLSDRFSAERPKGSFSTLEIQRTEQGDSAMYLCASSLEASAYNEQFFGPGTRLTVL.

This chain's CDR3 is CASGGQGNTEAFF. In DNA form, the CDR3 reads TGTGCCAGTGGGGGACAGGGGAACACTGAAGCTTTCTTT. The chain employs TRBV28 and TRBJ1-1; 9 bases align to TRBD1. V shed 9 bases and J 1 base; nucleotides not matched to a gene: 3. Looked up from germline, CDR1 is MDHEN and CDR2 is SYDVKM. The CDR3 has 13 residues.

The chain is built from TRBV5-1 and TRBJ2-1; possibly TRBD1 for D (6 bases). V was cut by 1 base and J by 3 bases, with 11 bases left in between. The germline V gene has CDR1 SGHRS and CDR2 YFSETQ. CDR3 length: 15 residues. The CDR3 coding sequence is TGCGCCAGCAGCTTGAGCTCGGGACACTACAATGAGCAGTTCTTC. Translated: CASSLSSGHYNEQFF.

This clone occurred a few times. This chain links TRBV7-2 with TRBJ1-4, with 9 nucleotides matching TRBD1. Germline loops: CDR1 SGHTA, CDR2 FQGNSA. V gave up 4 bases and J gave up 6 bases; unmatched junction bases: 3. The CDR3 has 14 residues. As DNA, the CDR3 is TGTGCCAGCAGCTACACAGGGGGCGATGAAAAACTGTTTTTT. Translating gives CASSYTGGDEKLFF.

The rearrangement links TRBV5-4 to TRBJ2-7, with D tentatively TRBD1 (6 bases). This CDR3 spans 16 amino acids. The V and J ends lost 0 bases and 0 bases respectively, with 13 bases between them. Germline CDR1 is SGHNT and CDR2 is YYREEE (reference sequence). The CDR3 DNA is TGTGCCAGCAGCTTGGCCCGCAGGGGAGACTCCTACGAGCAGTACTTC. Translated, it gives CASSLARRGDSYEQYF.

The chain is built from TRBV9 and TRBJ1-3; 7 bases are a match to TRBD1. With 4 bases clipped from V and 2 bases from J, the junction kept 3 bases outside the gene matches. Germline V gives CDR1 SGDLS, CDR2 YYNGEE. The CDR3 sequence is 14 residues long. This CDR3 reads CASSYGTAGNTIYF. The CDR3 nucleotides read TGTGCCAGCAGCTACGGGACAGCTGGAAACACCATATATTTT. Together with reference TRBV9 and TRBJ1-3, the CDR3 gives the full variable domain: DSGVTQTPKHLITATGQRVTLRCSPRSGDLSVYWYQQSLDQGLQFLIQYYNGEERAKGNILERFSAQQFPDLHSELNLSSLELGDSALYFCASSYGTAGNTIYFGEGSWLTVV.

V is TRBV4-1 and J is TRBJ2-7, with TRBD2 as a possible D gene (6 bases). Trimming took 1 base from V and 0 from J, leaving 19 bases between them. The CDR3 extends over 18 amino acids. CDR1 and CDR2 from the germline V gene are MGHRA and YSYEKL. CDR3: CASSQGGMSMLSSYEQYF. The CDR3, as DNA: TGCGCCAGCAGCCAAGGCGGGATGTCGATGCTGAGCTCCTACGAGCAGTACTTC.

This clone was seen more than once but under ten times. The gene calls are TRBV7-2 and TRBJ1-1; D perhaps matches TRBD1 (5 bases). The length of the CDR3 is 13 residues. Germline CDR1 SGHTA, CDR2 FQGNSA. Trimming stripped 3 bases from V and 3 bases from J, with 8 bases between. The CDR3 loop is CASSFTGYTEAFF. CDR3 DNA sequence: TGTGCCAGCAGCTTTACAGGTTACACTGAAGCTTTCTTT.

V is TRBV2 and J is TRBJ2-1; 7 bases line up with TRBD2. Germline V lookup: CDR1 SNHLY, CDR2 FYNNEI. After removal of 3 bases from V and 0 bases from J, the junction contained 5 bases not matched to a gene. The CDR3 has 16 amino acids. The CDR3 sequence: CASSEILADSYNEQFF. The CDR3 DNA reads TGTGCCAGCAGTGAGATCCTAGCGGACTCCTACAATGAGCAGTTCTTC.

This rearrangement joins TRBV19 to TRBJ1-3; D is possibly TRBD1 (5 bases). The CDR3 length is 14 residues. Trimming shortened V by 3 bases and J by 4 bases, and 10 bases separated the two germline ends. The V gene's germline CDR1 is LNHDA and CDR2 SQIVND (reference sequence). CDR3 DNA sequence: TGTGCCAGTAGTATCGGGGGGGGAGGAAACACCATATATTTT. The encoded protein is CASSIGGGGNTIYF. Supplemented by reference TRBV19 and TRBJ1-3, the full variable domain reads DGGITQSPKYLFRKEGQNVTLSCEQNLNHDAMYWYRQDPGQGLRLIYYSQIVNDFQKGDIAEGYSVSREKKESFPLTVTSAQKNPTAFYLCASSIGGGGNTIYFGEGSWLTVV.

This CDR3 reads CASSLSPGDSGELFF. The CDR3 DNA follows: TGTGCCAGCAGTCTTTCCCCAGGGGATTCCGGGGAGCTGTTTTTT. The J gene is TRBJ2-2, the V gene TRBV2, with TRBD1 as a possible D gene (6 bases). The CDR3 sequence is 15 residues long. Trimming shortened V by 5 bases and J by 6 bases, and 16 bases separated the two germline ends. In germline, CDR1 is SNHLY, CDR2 FYNNEI. Variable domain in full (rest from reference TRBV2 and TRBJ2-2): EPEVTQTPSHQVTQMGQEVILRCVPISNHLYFYWYRQILGQKVEFLVSFYNNEISEKSEIFDDQFSVERPDGSNFTLKIRSTKLEDSAMYFCASSLSPGDSGELFFGEGSRLTVL.

The rearrangement uses TRBV19 and TRBJ1-4; D possibly corresponds to TRBD1 (6 bases). Germline loops: CDR1 LNHDA, CDR2 SQIVND (reference sequence). V was trimmed by 4 bases and J by 7 bases, leaving 13 bases between them. The CDR3 loop spans 14 amino acids. The CDR3 bases are TGTGCCAGTAGTAAAGACAGGAAGAGTGAAAAACTGTTTTTT. Protein: CASSKDRKSEKLFF.

The rearrangement uses TRBV6-6 and TRBJ2-7, with 7 bases identical to TRBD2. V shed 7 bases, J shed 6 bases, and the junction held 12 bases outside the gene matches. Germline CDR1 reads MNHNY; CDR2 reads SVGAGI (reference sequence). The CDR3 is made up of 14 amino acids. CDR3 protein: CASILGLGAFEQYF. CDR3 coding DNA: TGTGCCAGCATTCTAGGACTAGGGGCCTTCGAGCAGTACTTC.